In this sample, the clone carrying this T cell receptor beta chain turned up once. In the original workflow: The authors estimated nucleated cell counts from reference gene primer amplification. Profiling relied on immunoSEQ multiplex PCR, and the TCRdb table lists in-frame clones only, not all of them. V, J and clone size reflect that table, while D and trimming were determined from the DNA. Here the sample spans roughly 400,000 clones, 80% to 90% being singletons. Per the germline V gene, CDR1 is SGHTA and CDR2 is FQGTGA. The CDR3 contains 15 residues. V shed 5 bases, J shed 0 bases, and the junction held 4 bases outside the gene matches. This record belongs to a study of blood T cell repertoires in COVID-19. Those enrolled in Seattle joined during active infection and were followed longitudinally afterward.

The specimen sequenced was peripheral blood. The V call is TRBV7-3, the J call TRBJ2-1; 7 bases map to TRBD2. This TCR was recovered from a woman aged 55-69 years with COVID-19, enrolled during active disease. The CDR3 nucleotides are TGTGCCAGCAGCACAAGGACTAGCTCCTACAATGAGCAGTTCTTC. This gives the protein CASSTRTSSYNEQFF.